Each of the 25 T cell receptor beta chains below was sequenced from the same sample in a study of Ad26.COV2.S vaccination and SARS-CoV-2 variants. Measured with immunoSEQ multiplex PCR; TCRdb has only the in-frame clones, and not every one. In the table there are 440,000 or so clones, around 91% of which are singletons. Treatment of the sample: roughly 19 received Ad26.COV2.S at low or high dose, single or two shots; five or six received placebo; per-sample allocation not given. Following the first vaccine or placebo injection, samples were taken on day 63. This specimen consisted of peripheral blood, obtained in a trial of Ad26.COV2.S vaccine versus placebo. The source of these receptors is a person between 18 and 65 years old who received the Ad26.COV2.S COVID-19 vaccine or a placebo.

J is TRBJ2-1 and V is TRBV9; D possibly corresponds to TRBD2 (6 bases). Trimming took 0 bases from V and 3 from J, leaving 10 bases between them. Looked up from germline, CDR1 is SGDLS and CDR2 is YYNGEE. CDR3 length: 15 amino acids. The CDR3 sequence is CASSVDGGNYNEQFF. As DNA, the CDR3 is TGTGCCAGCAGCGTAGACGGGGGAAACTACAATGAGCAGTTCTTC.

The rearrangement joins TRBV5-4 to TRBJ2-6; D may be TRBD1 (6 bases). Between the trimmed V and J ends, which lost 3 bases and 3 bases, there was a span of 10 bases. CDR1 SGHNT and CDR2 YYREEE come from the germline V gene (reference sequence). The CDR3 runs to 15 residues. The CDR3 reads CASSSQGYGANVLTF. The CDR3 DNA sequence: TGTGCCAGCAGCTCACAGGGATATGGGGCCAACGTCCTGACTTTC.

CDR3 sequence reads: CASSLRGAGVREKLFF. CDR3 sequence (DNA): TGTGCCAGCAGTTTAAGAGGGGCAGGGGTTCGAGAAAAACTGTTTTTT. This chain joins TRBV28 and TRBJ1-4; D is perhaps TRBD1 (6 bases). The CDR3 loop spans 16 amino acids. Per germline, CDR1 MDHEN and CDR2 SYDVKM. V lost 2 bases to trimming and J lost 8 bases, with 18 bases between them.

J is TRBJ2-5 and V is TRBV11-2; the D is unclear. The CDR3 runs 14 residues. Deletions cut 1 base from V and 3 bases from J, with 9 bases between. Looked up from germline, CDR1 is SGHAT and CDR2 is FQNNGV. CDR3 in DNA: TGTGCCAGCAGCTTAGGTATCCCGGAAGAGACCCAGTACTTC. It yields the protein CASSLGIPEETQYF.

The rearrangement links TRBV11-2 to TRBJ2-3; the D gene is possibly TRBD2 (6 bases). CDR3 size: 16 residues. V lost 5 bases to trimming and J lost 0 bases, with 15 bases between them. Germline assignment: CDR1 SGHAT and CDR2 FQNNGV. The CDR3 DNA sequence: TGTGCCAGCAGCCCCGGAGGGTGGAGGAGCACAGATACGCAGTATTTT. Amino acid sequence: CASSPGGWRSTDTQYF.

The rearrangement joins TRBV13 to TRBJ2-7, with 8 bases fitting TRBD2. Germline V gene lookup returns CDR1 PRHDT and CDR2 FYEKMQ (reference sequence). The CDR3 consists of 16 residues. The V gene end was trimmed by 0 bases and the J gene end by 3 bases; junction bases not matched to a gene: 7. CDR3 region: CASSLGGGAGFYEQYF. The CDR3 nucleotides read TGTGCCAGCAGCTTAGGCGGGGGGGCAGGGTTCTACGAGCAGTACTTC. Combining the CDR3 with reference TRBV13 and TRBJ2-7 gives the whole variable domain AAGVIQSPRHLIKEKRETATLKCYPIPRHDTVYWYQQGPGQDPQFLISFYEKMQSDKGSIPDRFSAQQFSDYHSELNMSSLELGDSALYFCASSLGGGAGFYEQYFGPGTRLTVT.

The chain recombines TRBV9 with TRBJ2-1; 7 positions agree with TRBD1. The germline V gene encodes CDR1 SGDLS and CDR2 YYNGEE. V gave up 4 bases and J gave up 2 bases; unmatched junction bases: 9. The CDR3 loop spans 16 amino acids. Here the CDR3 reads CASSSAETGTYNEQFF. CDR3 in DNA: TGTGCCAGCAGCTCGGCGGAGACAGGGACCTACAATGAGCAGTTCTTC.

The genes are TRBV6-5 and TRBJ1-4; D possibly corresponds to TRBD1 (5 bases). V was cut by 6 bases and J by 8 bases, with 16 bases left in between. Per the germline V gene, CDR1 is MNHEY and CDR2 is SVGAGI. The CDR3 consists of 14 residues. The CDR3 spells CASSRTRGGEKLFF. CDR3 nucleotide sequence: TGTGCCAGCAGCCGGACCCGGGGCGGGGAAAAACTGTTTTTT.

The chain combines TRBV9 with TRBJ1-3; D ambiguous. The CDR3 totals 14 residues. V lost 7 bases and J lost 4, with 15 bases in between. The V gene's germline CDR1 is SGDLS and CDR2 YYNGEE. CDR3 coding DNA: TGTGCCAGCGCCCGAAGGGTGGCCGGAAACACCATATATTTT. It yields the protein CASARRVAGNTIYF.

V and J are TRBV6-2 or TRBV6-3 and TRBJ1-5; 11 nucleotides align to TRBD1. This CDR3 comprises 16 residues. V was pared by 2 bases and J by 5 bases, with 5 bases of the junction left unmatched. The germline gives CDR1 MNHEY, CDR2 SVGEGT. The CDR3 here is CASSYPGQGDYQPQHF. In DNA form, the CDR3 reads TGTGCCAGCAGTTACCCGGGACAGGGGGATTATCAGCCCCAGCATTTT.

This CDR3 reads CASSQGTSGRYSYEQYF. CDR3 DNA: TGTGCCAGCAGCCAAGGGACTAGCGGGAGGTACTCCTACGAGCAGTACTTC. The rearrangement joins TRBV14 to TRBJ2-7; 14 positions agree with TRBD2. The junction had 2 bases not matched to a gene; V was cut back by 1 base and J by 0 bases. The CDR3 sequence is 17 residues long. CDR1 SGHDN and CDR2 FVKESK come from the germline V gene.

The V and J genes are TRBV6-5 and TRBJ2-2; TRBD1 matches 9 bases. V lost 7 bases, J lost 6 bases, and 9 bases stayed unmatched. The CDR3 extends over 15 amino acids. The germline V gene encodes CDR1 MNHEY and CDR2 SVGAGI. CDR3: CASTVGQGEAGELFF. The DNA of the CDR3 is TGTGCCAGCACCGTGGGACAGGGTGAGGCCGGGGAGCTGTTTTTT.

The rearrangement links TRBV3-1 (or the pseudogene TRBV3-2) to TRBJ2-3, with D perhaps TRBD2 (5 bases). V was clipped by 4 bases and J by 0 bases, with 17 bases between them. The CDR3 runs 17 residues. The germline gives CDR1 LGHDT, CDR2 YNNKEL (reference sequence). The CDR3 region has the DNA TGTGCCAGCAGCCTATCCTGGACGGAGGATAGCACAGATACGCAGTATTTT. Protein product: CASSLSWTEDSTDTQYF.

The chain recombines TRBV5-8 with TRBJ1-1; possibly TRBD1 for D (5 bases). This CDR3 contains 15 residues. The germline gives CDR1 SGHTS, CDR2 YDEGEE. Trimming took 1 base from V and 1 from J, leaving 11 bases between them. CDR3 DNA sequence: TGTGCCAGCAGCTTGTATGGCAGGGCGAACACTGAAGCTTTCTTT. Amino acid sequence: CASSLYGRANTEAFF.

The chain employs TRBV6-2 or TRBV6-3 and TRBJ2-1; D ambiguous. CDR1 is MNHEY, CDR2 SVGEGT, per germline. The CDR3 sequence is 13 residues long. Trimming left V 5 bases short and J 4 bases short, with 9 bases between. CDR3 bases: TGTGCCAGCAGTCCCACTCGGTACAATGAGCAGTTCTTC. It codes for CASSPTRYNEQFF.

The V call is TRBV19, the J call TRBJ2-5; the D gene is possibly TRBD2 (6 bases). The V end lost 5 bases, the J end lost 5 bases, and 18 bases lay between the germline ends. CDR1 and CDR2 from the germline V gene are LNHDA and SQIVND (reference sequence). The CDR3 extends over 15 amino acids. This CDR3 is CASSVTSIGSETQYF. CDR3 nucleotide sequence: TGTGCCAGTAGTGTTACTAGCATAGGGTCGGAGACCCAGTACTTC.

This clone was found once. The V call is TRBV27, the J call TRBJ2-5, with 13 nucleotides matching TRBD2. The V gene end was trimmed by 4 bases and the J gene end by 5 bases; junction bases not matched to a gene: 4. The CDR3 extends over 15 amino acids. CDR1 and CDR2 from the germline V gene are MNHEY and SMNVEV (reference sequence). CDR3 bases: TGTGCCAGCAGTTGGGGGACTAGCGGGGTCGAGACCCAGTACTTC. This sequence encodes CASSWGTSGVETQYF.

The CDR3 nucleotides read TGCGCCAGCAGCCAAGATATGGATTACGAGCAGTACTTC. Its translation: CASSQDMDYEQYF. V and J are TRBV4-1 and TRBJ2-7; D is ambiguous. The CDR3 runs to 13 residues. Per germline, CDR1 MGHRA and CDR2 YSYEKL. V was shortened by 0 bases and J by 4 bases, with 7 bases between the two germline ends.

CDR3 sequence reads: CASSATPTGYTGELFF. CDR3 coding DNA: TGTGCCAGCAGCGCCACCCCGACAGGGTACACCGGGGAGCTGTTTTTT. The rearrangement joins TRBV9 to TRBJ2-2, with TRBD1 identical over 7 bases. The trim removed 3 bases at V and 3 bases at J, leaving 8 bases unmatched. This CDR3 contains 16 residues. Germline V lookup: CDR1 SGDLS, CDR2 YYNGEE.

V is TRBV7-3 and J is TRBJ2-5, with TRBD2 matching 11 bases. The V gene's germline CDR1 is SGHTA and CDR2 FQGTGA. The V and J ends lost 2 bases and 3 bases, in that order; junction bases with no gene match: 5. The CDR3 consists of 16 residues. CDR3 sequence reads: CASSLGTTSGKETQYF. The CDR3 DNA reads TGTGCCAGCAGCTTAGGGACGACTAGCGGGAAAGAGACCCAGTACTTC.

The J gene is TRBJ2-7, the V gene TRBV7-2; D possibly corresponds to TRBD2 (5 bases). The V gene lost 7 bases and the J gene lost 0 bases, with 16 bases spanning the gap. The CDR3 is made up of 15 amino acids. The germline CDR1 and CDR2 sequences are SGHTA and FQGNSA. CDR3: CASTLEGLTSYEQYF. The DNA for the CDR3 is TGTGCCAGCACCCTAGAGGGTTTGACCTCCTACGAGCAGTACTTC. The full variable domain, rest sourced from reference TRBV7-2 and TRBJ2-7, is GAGVSQSPSNKVTEKGKDVELRCDPISGHTALYWYRQSLGQGLEFLIYFQGNSAPDKSGLPSDRFSAERTGGSVSTLTIQRTQQEDSAVYLCASTLEGLTSYEQYFGPGTRLTVT.

The J gene is TRBJ2-7, the V gene TRBV5-6, with 12 bases that match TRBD2. The CDR3 spans 17 residues. Per germline, CDR1 SGHDT and CDR2 YYEEEE. J gave up 0 bases and V 4 bases, and 8 bases lay outside the gene matches. The CDR3 DNA reads TGTGCCAGCAGCCGGATTCTGACTAGCGGGAGCTCCTACGAGCAGTACTTC. This encodes CASSRILTSGSSYEQYF. Supplemented by reference TRBV5-6 and TRBJ2-7, the full variable domain reads DAGVTQSPTHLIKTRGQQVTLRCSPKSGHDTVSWYQQALGQGPQFIFQYYEEEERQRGNFPDRFSGHQFPNYSSELNVNALLLGDSALYLCASSRILTSGSSYEQYFGPGTRLTVT.

The chain combines TRBV19 with TRBJ1-5; D is ambiguous. CDR1 LNHDA and CDR2 SQIVND come from the germline V gene (reference sequence). Trimming took 0 bases from V and 6 from J, leaving 15 bases between them. The CDR3 extends over 16 amino acids. The CDR3 loop reads CASSIDPPFPSQPQHF. CDR3 coding DNA: TGTGCCAGTAGTATAGATCCTCCGTTTCCCAGTCAGCCCCAGCATTTT.

The J gene is TRBJ1-1, the V gene TRBV9; TRBD1 is a possible D gene (5 bases). The germline V and J ends were trimmed by 0 bases and 4 bases, with 16 bases remaining between them. The germline V gene encodes CDR1 SGDLS and CDR2 YYNGEE. The CDR3 is 16 residues long. The CDR3 protein is CASSVEDEGRGTEAFF. In DNA, the CDR3 is TGTGCCAGCAGCGTAGAGGACGAGGGGCGAGGCACTGAAGCTTTCTTT. Together with reference TRBV9 and TRBJ1-1, the CDR3 gives the full variable domain: DSGVTQTPKHLITATGQRVTLRCSPRSGDLSVYWYQQSLDQGLQFLIQYYNGEERAKGNILERFSAQQFPDLHSELNLSSLELGDSALYFCASSVEDEGRGTEAFFGQGTRLTVV.

The V gene is TRBV7-3, the J gene TRBJ2-7, with D possibly matching TRBD1 (6 bases). This CDR3 has 15 residues. Trimming pared 2 bases from V and 2 bases from J, leaving 13 bases between. Germline values: CDR1 SGHTA, CDR2 FQGTGA. CDR3 amino acids: CASSLQPGHTYEQYF. The DNA for the CDR3 is TGTGCCAGCAGCTTACAACCGGGACACACCTACGAGCAGTACTTC.